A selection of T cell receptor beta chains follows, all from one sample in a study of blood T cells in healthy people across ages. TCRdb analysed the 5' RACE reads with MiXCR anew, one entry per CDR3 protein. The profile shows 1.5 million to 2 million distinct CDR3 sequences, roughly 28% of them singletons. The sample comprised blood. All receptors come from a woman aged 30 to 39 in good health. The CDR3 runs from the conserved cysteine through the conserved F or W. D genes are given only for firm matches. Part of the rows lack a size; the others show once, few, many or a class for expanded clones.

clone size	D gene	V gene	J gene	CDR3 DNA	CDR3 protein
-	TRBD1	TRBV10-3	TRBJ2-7	TGTGCCATCAGTGGGACAGGGTCTCCCTACGAGCAGTACTTC	CAISGTGSPYEQYF
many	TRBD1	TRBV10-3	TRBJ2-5	TGTGCCATCATAAGGGACAGCAAACAAGAGACCCAGTACTTC	CAIIRDSKQETQYF
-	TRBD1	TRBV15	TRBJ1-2	TGTGCCACCAGGGACAGGGCCCTATCTTTTTATGGCTACACCTTC	CATRDRALSFYGYTF
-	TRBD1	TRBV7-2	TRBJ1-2	TGTGCCAGCAGCCCAGGGACAGGGAGGGGCTACCCCTTC	CASSPGTGRGYPF
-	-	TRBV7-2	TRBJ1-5	TGTGCCAGCAGCTGGGGGGGTAGCCAGCCCCAGCATTTT	CASSWGGSQPQHF
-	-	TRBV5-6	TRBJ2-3	TGCCGGAGGGCCGAGACAGATACGCAGTATTTT	CRRAETDTQYF
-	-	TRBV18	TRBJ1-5	TGTGCCAGCTCACCGCTTGCGTCAGAAAAAAATCAGCCCCAGCATTTT	CASSPLASEKNQPQHF
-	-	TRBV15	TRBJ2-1	TGTGCCACCAGCAGAGTGGAGGGCGAGCAGTTCTTC	CATSRVEGEQFF
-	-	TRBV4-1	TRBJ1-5	TGCGCCAGCAGCGAAAGTCCCACGGGAACTCAGCCCCAGCATTTT	CASSESPTGTQPQHF
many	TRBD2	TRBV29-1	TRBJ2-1	TGCAGCGTTGGTTTTAGCGGGGGGTCTGAGCAGTTCTTC	CSVGFSGGSEQFF
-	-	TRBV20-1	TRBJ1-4	TGCAGTGCTAAAAATCCGGGGATTAATGAAAAACTGTTTTTT	CSAKNPGINEKLFF
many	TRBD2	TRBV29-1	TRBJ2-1	TGCAGCGTTACCCGACTAGCGGGAGCCTACAATGAGCAGTTCTTC	CSVTRLAGAYNEQFF
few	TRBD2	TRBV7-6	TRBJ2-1	TGTGCCAGCAGCCCCGGACTAGCGGGAAAGCAGTTCTTC	CASSPGLAGKQFF
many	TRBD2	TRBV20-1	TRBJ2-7	TGCAGTGCTAGAGGGTTAAGCGGGGGACTTTACGAGCAGTACTTC	CSARGLSGGLYEQYF
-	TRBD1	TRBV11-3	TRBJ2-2	TGTGCCAGCAGCTCACGACAGGGGTTCGGGGAGCTGTTTTTT	CASSSRQGFGELFF
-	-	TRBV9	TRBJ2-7	TGTGCCAGCAGCGGCCCCGGGACAAACGCCTACAATGAGCAGTACTTC	CASSGPGTNAYNEQYF
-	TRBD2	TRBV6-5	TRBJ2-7	TGTGCCAGCAGGGCCTATAGCGGGAGCTTGGATGAGCAGTACTTC	CASRAYSGSLDEQYF
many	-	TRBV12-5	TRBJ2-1	TGTGCTAGTGGTTTCACAGGGTTCTCCTACAATGAGCAGTTCTTC	CASGFTGFSYNEQFF
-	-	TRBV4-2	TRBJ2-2	TGTGCCAGCAGCCAACCTGGGGGCACCGGGGAGCTGTTTTTT	CASSQPGGTGELFF
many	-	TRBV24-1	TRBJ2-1	TGTGCCACCTCAGCAAGCGGAGAAGGGGATAATGAGCAGTTCTTC	CATSASGEGDNEQFF
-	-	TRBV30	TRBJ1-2	TGTGCCTGGAGTATAGGGAACTATGGCTACACCTTC	CAWSIGNYGYTF
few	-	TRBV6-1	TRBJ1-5	TGTGCCAGCAGTGAAGAGTTTCAGGGCGATCAGCCCCAGCATTTT	CASSEEFQGDQPQHF
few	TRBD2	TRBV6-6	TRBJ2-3	TGTGCCAGCAGTTATGAGCGGGAGGCGGAAGATACGCAGTATTTT	CASSYEREAEDTQYF
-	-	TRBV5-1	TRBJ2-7	TGCGCCAGCAGCTTGGAGGCAAACTCCTACGAGCAGTACTTC	CASSLEANSYEQYF
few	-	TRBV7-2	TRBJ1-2	TGTGCCAGCAGATTGGCCCCCGGTGGTAGCTATGGCTACACCTTC	CASRLAPGGSYGYTF
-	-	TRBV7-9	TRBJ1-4	TGTGCCAGCAGCCCAGAAGGGGTCTTGGGTGAAAAACTGTTTTTT	CASSPEGVLGEKLFF
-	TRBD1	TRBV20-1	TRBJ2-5	TGCAGTGCTAGATGGGACAGGGGGCGCGTGGAGACCCGGTACTTC	CSARWDRGRVETRYF
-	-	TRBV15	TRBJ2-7	TGTGCCACCAGCAGAGCCCCCGACAGTATCTCCTACGAGCAGTACTTC	CATSRAPDSISYEQYF
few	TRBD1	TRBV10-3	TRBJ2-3	TGTGCCATCAGACCGACAGGGTCAGTCACAGATACGCAGTATTTT	CAIRPTGSVTDTQYF
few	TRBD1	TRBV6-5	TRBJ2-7	TGTGCCAGCAGTTACTCGAGAACAGGGGCGATGGACGAGCAGTACTTC	CASSYSRTGAMDEQYF
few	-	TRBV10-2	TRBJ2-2	TGCGCCAGCAGTCCAGGACTGCACACCGGGGAGCTGTTTTTT	CASSPGLHTGELFF
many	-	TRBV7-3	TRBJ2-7	TGTGCCAGCAGCTTAAGGGGGACAGCGGGGGTTCCCTACGAGCAGTACTTC	CASSLRGTAGVPYEQYF
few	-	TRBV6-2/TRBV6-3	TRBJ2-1	TGTGCCAGCAGTAAGACTAGATCCGAGCAGTTCTTC	CASSKTRSEQFF
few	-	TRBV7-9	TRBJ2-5	TGTGCCTCCGGTGGGGGGCGAGAGACCCAGTACTTC	CASGGGRETQYF
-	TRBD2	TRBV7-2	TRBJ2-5	TGTGCCAGCAGCTTATCTAGCGGGGCTGGATATGGGCAGTACTTC	CASSLSSGAGYGQYF
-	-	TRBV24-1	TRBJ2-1	TGTGCCACCAGTGATTTACCCCGGGTGAGGGGAGACAATGAGCAGTTCTTC	CATSDLPRVRGDNEQFF
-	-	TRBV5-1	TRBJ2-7	TGCGCCAGCAGCTTGGAAGGCCAGGGGCTTCCCTACGAGCAGTACTTC	CASSLEGQGLPYEQYF
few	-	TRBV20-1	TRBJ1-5	TGCAGTGCTAGGGTGGCCGGCAATCAGCCCCAGCATTTT	CSARVAGNQPQHF
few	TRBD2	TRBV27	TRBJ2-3	TGTGCCAGCAGTCAAAGACTTATAGCGGGAGGCACAGATACGCAGTATTTT	CASSQRLIAGGTDTQYF
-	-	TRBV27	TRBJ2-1	TGTGCCAGCAGTTTTGGTGTTCGAGAGACCCAGTTCTTC	CASSFGVRETQFF
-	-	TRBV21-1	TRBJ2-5	TGTGCCAGCAGCAAAGTTGATCCGGCGGGAGGGACCACAGGATTGGAAGAGACCCAGTACTTC	CASSKVDPAGGTTGLEETQYF
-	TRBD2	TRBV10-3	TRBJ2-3	TGTGCCATCGCGGCGGGAGATTCAGATACGCAGTATTTT	CAIAAGDSDTQYF
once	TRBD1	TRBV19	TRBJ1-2	TGTGCCAGTAGTATCGGGGACAGCTATGGCTACACCTTC	CASSIGDSYGYTF